One and the same sample provided the 3 T cell receptor beta chains below, sequenced in a study of blood T cell repertoires in COVID-19. Assay: immunoSEQ multiplex PCR; the TCRdb copy retains only in-frame clones and omits some. Seen here are around 77,000 clones, under 95% observed once, and the top ten hold 4.8%. Sequenced: peripheral blood. The source is an older woman with active COVID-19.

The V and J genes are TRBV12-5 and TRBJ2-7; a weak D match, TRBD2 (5 bases). CDR1 and CDR2 (germline): LGHNT, FRNRAP. The CDR3 runs 12 residues. V lost 2 bases, J lost 8 bases, and 10 bases lay in between. The CDR3 loop reads CASGLPGSQQYF. For the CDR3, the DNA is TGTGCTAGTGGTTTGCCGGGGTCCCAGCAGTACTTC.

The V gene is TRBV5-1, the J gene TRBJ2-2; TRBD2 aligns across 10 bases. With 2 bases clipped from V and 1 base from J, the junction kept 2 bases outside the gene matches. Germline CDR1 is SGHRS and CDR2 is YFSETQ. The CDR3 totals 16 residues. The DNA for the CDR3 is TGCGCCAGCAGCTTCGGACTAGCGGTGAACACCGGGGAGCTGTTTTTT. It is translated as CASSFGLAVNTGELFF.

This rearrangement joins TRBV21-1 to TRBJ2-1; TRBD2, the D gene given by the table, was not confirmed from the DNA. TRBV21-1 is annotated as a pseudogene. This CDR3 spans 17 amino acids. In DNA, the CDR3 is TGTGCCAGCAGCAAACGGGAGGGACTAGCGGGAGACAATGAGCAGTTCTTC. It translates to CASSKREGLAGDNEQFF.